These 2 T cell receptor beta chains share one sample of origin, sequenced in a study of monozygotic twins with inflammatory bowel disease. Using the 5' RACE reads, TCRdb records one entry per CDR3 protein without DNA. This listing includes 400,000 to 500,000 distinct CDR3 sequences. The sequenced sample was blood. These receptors were obtained from a human donor with ulcerative colitis or Crohn's disease, or a healthy co-twin of an affected twin (not recorded which).

The chain links TRBV5-6 to TRBJ2-5; TCRdb indicates TRBD1, and absent DNA this call remains unverified. The CDR3 runs to 14 residues. Germline V gives CDR1 SGHDT, CDR2 YYEEEE. Here the CDR3 reads CASSADRGRETQYF.

The chain recombines TRBV10-3 with TRBJ2-7; without DNA, the TCRdb call of TRBD2 cannot be checked. Germline V gene lookup returns CDR1 ENHRY and CDR2 SYGVKD. This CDR3 contains 13 residues. The CDR3 here is CAISGSLEREQYF.